These 29 T cell receptor beta chains share one sample of origin, sequenced in a study of blood T cells in healthy people across ages. A J-beta primer mix and a sample-barcoded 5' primer were used in a second PCR of roughly 6 to 11 cycles. TCRdb reprocessed the 5' RACE reads via MiXCR and lists one record per CDR3 protein. The table shows hundreds of thousands of distinct CDR3 sequences, with about 30% occurring only once. What was sequenced was blood. The source of these receptors is a woman at least 80 years old in good health.

The chain employs TRBV7-8 and TRBJ2-7; 10 bases agree with TRBD2. The CDR3 runs to 15 residues. In germline, CDR1 is SGHVS, CDR2 FQNEAQ. V lost 5 bases and J lost 7; bases outside the gene matches: 11. Here the CDR3 reads CASSPSGGRDNEQYF. The CDR3 coding sequence is TGTGCCAGCAGCCCTAGCGGGGGTCGGGACAATGAGCAGTACTTC.

Many counts were recorded for this clonotype. The chain combines TRBV20-1 with TRBJ2-2; D may correspond to TRBD1 or TRBD2 (5 bases each). Germline V gives CDR1 DFQATT, CDR2 SNEGSKA (reference sequence). Trimming stripped 0 bases from V and 3 bases from J, with 17 bases between. The CDR3 covers 17 residues. CDR3 nucleotide sequence: TGCAGTGCTAGAGATATGGAACGGGGCCTCTACACCGGGGAGCTGTTTTTT. This gives the protein CSARDMERGLYTGELFF.

As to this clonotype: This may be a read error, as it is one base from a much larger clone. The V call is TRBV4-1, the J call TRBJ2-5; D may correspond to TRBD1 or TRBD2 (5 bases each). Trimming left V 3 bases short and J 11 bases short, with 19 bases between. CDR1 is MGHRA and CDR2 is YSYEKL in the germline V gene. There are 14 residues in the CDR3. This chain's CDR3 is CASSQVQGRNEQYF. In DNA form, the CDR3 reads TGCGCCAGCAGCCAGGTCCAGGGACGTAATGAGCAGTACTTC.

This clonotype has at least ten counts. The genes are TRBV7-2 and TRBJ2-5; D not certain. V shed 4 bases and J shed 4 bases, with 4 bases lying between them. Germline V gene data show CDR1 as SGHTA and CDR2 as FQGNSA. This CDR3 has 11 amino acids. CDR3 in DNA: TGTGCCAGCAGCTCCGTAGAGACCCAGTACTTC. Protein sequence: CASSSVETQYF.

This clonotype was recorded many times. This sequence joins TRBV6-2 or TRBV6-3 and TRBJ2-3; 12 bases fit TRBD2. Germline V gives CDR1 MNHEY, CDR2 SVGEGT. With V trimmed by 5 bases and J by 4 bases, 4 bases remained unmatched. This CDR3 contains 15 residues. The CDR3 coding sequence is TGTGCCAGCAGTACTGGACTAGCGGGGCCAGATACGCAGTATTTT. The encoded protein is CASSTGLAGPDTQYF.

This clonotype has at least ten counts. The chain recombines TRBV7-2 with TRBJ2-1; 7 nucleotides agree with TRBD1. V was clipped by 2 bases and J by 4 bases; unmatched bases: 14. Germline CDR1 reads SGHTA; CDR2 reads FQGNSA. CDR3 length: 18 amino acids. CDR3 sequence (DNA): TGTGCCAGCAGCTTAAAAAAGCCCGAGAGGGGGCGTTACAATGAGCAGTTCTTC. It codes for CASSLKKPERGRYNEQFF. Looking up the rest from reference TRBV7-2 and TRBJ2-1 gives the full variable domain: GAGVSQSPSNKVTEKGKDVELRCDPISGHTALYWYRQSLGQGLEFLIYFQGNSAPDKSGLPSDRFSAERTGGSVSTLTIQRTQQEDSAVYLCASSLKKPERGRYNEQFFGPGTRLTVL.

There are a few counts of this clonotype. The rearrangement links TRBV20-1 to TRBJ2-1; 16 bases fit TRBD2. The CDR3 consists of 16 residues. J lost 12 bases, V lost 3 bases, and 11 bases had no gene match. The germline V gene encodes CDR1 DFQATT and CDR2 SNEGSKA (reference sequence). The CDR3 protein is CSARGTSGGGLYVQFF. Here the CDR3 DNA reads TGCAGTGCTAGGGGGACTAGCGGGGGGGGCTTATATGTGCAGTTCTTC.

This clonotype came up many times. CDR3 loop: CASSMGTSGTDTQYF. The CDR3 bases are TGTGCCAGCAGCATGGGGACTAGCGGCACAGATACGCAGTATTTT. The chain employs TRBV5-4 and TRBJ2-3; 10 bases fit TRBD2. The V gene end was trimmed by 4 bases and the J gene end by 1 base; junction bases not matched to a gene: 3. Germline V CDR1 and CDR2: SGHNT, YYREEE (reference sequence). This CDR3 is built from 15 residues. The whole variable domain, filled in from reference TRBV5-4 and TRBJ2-3, reads ETGVTQSPTHLIKTRGQQVTLRCSSQSGHNTVSWYQQALGQGPQFIFQYYREEENGRGNFPPRFSGLQFPNYSSELNVNALELDDSALYLCASSMGTSGTDTQYFGPGTRLTVL.

For this clonotype: The junction and the germline gene differ at one end; a read error may be behind it. The V call is TRBV20-1, the J call TRBJ2-7; D perhaps matches TRBD2 (7 bases). This CDR3 is 13 amino acids long. Germline V gene data show CDR1 as DFQATT and CDR2 as SNEGSKA (reference sequence). The CDR3 nucleotides are TGCAGTGCCGTGGGGGGGCCCTCCTACGAGCGGTACTTC. It translates to CSAVGGPSYERYF.

V usage is TRBV10-3 and J usage is TRBJ2-7, with D perhaps TRBD2 (6 bases). This CDR3 spans 11 amino acids. In germline, CDR1 is ENHRY, CDR2 SYGVKD. V was shortened by 8 bases and J by 5 bases, with 10 bases between the two germline ends. The CDR3 region has the DNA TGTGCCATCGGAGGGTCTGACGAGCAGTACTTC. As protein: CAIGGSDEQYF.

This clonotype was detected many times. The chain couples TRBV5-1 to TRBJ2-5, with no clear D. Looked up from germline, CDR1 is SGHRS and CDR2 is YFSETQ. Trimming took 0 bases from V and 4 from J, leaving 10 bases between them. The CDR3 is made up of 14 amino acids. The CDR3 sequence: CASSLDSNRETQYF. CDR3 sequence (DNA): TGCGCCAGCAGCTTGGACAGCAATCGAGAGACCCAGTACTTC.

This clonotype appeared many times. This sequence joins TRBV10-3 and TRBJ2-2, with D possibly being TRBD1 (5 bases). Germline values: CDR1 ENHRY, CDR2 SYGVKD. Trimming removed 3 bases from V and 5 bases from J, with 13 bases in between. The CDR3 totals 15 residues. The CDR3 DNA reads TGTGCCATCAGTGACCCCATGGGGCAAACCGGGGAGCTGTTTTTT. Translating gives CAISDPMGQTGELFF.

The V gene is TRBV20-1, the J gene TRBJ2-7; D unresolved. Per the germline V gene, CDR1 is DFQATT and CDR2 is SNEGSKA (reference sequence). The CDR3 is 14 residues long. With 5 bases removed from V and 0 bases from J, the gap between germline ends came to 14 bases. DNA of the CDR3: TGCAGTGCTGCTAGTGCGGAGAACTCCTACGAGCAGTACTTC. Protein product: CSAASAENSYEQYF.

This clonotype was recorded many times. The V call is TRBV4-2, the J call TRBJ2-7; 10 bases align to TRBD2. J gave up 2 bases and V 3 bases, and 16 bases lay outside the gene matches. The CDR3 has 19 residues. Germline V gene sequence: CDR1 LGHNA, CDR2 YNFKEQ. In DNA, the CDR3 is TGTGCCAGCAGCCAGGTAGCGGGGGGCCTAATGATGGTGCCCTACGAGCAGTACTTC. This encodes CASSQVAGGLMMVPYEQYF.

The table lists this clonotype with a few counts. The V call is TRBV9, the J call TRBJ1-4, with 9 bases fitting TRBD1. V lost 3 bases, J lost 12 bases, and 6 bases stayed unmatched. Per germline, CDR1 SGDLS and CDR2 YYNGEE. This CDR3 has 13 amino acids. The CDR3 spells CASSALDRGELFF. The CDR3 nucleotides are TGTGCCAGCAGCGCGCTCGACAGGGGGGAACTGTTTTTT.

The rearrangement joins TRBV7-2 to TRBJ2-3; 8 bases align to TRBD2. Germline assignment: CDR1 SGHTA and CDR2 FQGNSA. CDR3 length equals 17 residues. V lost 1 base, J lost 2 bases, and 8 bases stayed unmatched. CDR3 coding DNA: TGTGCCAGCAGCTTAGTAGGTGCGGGGGGAGCCACAGATACGCAGTATTTT. It codes for CASSLVGAGGATDTQYF.

This clonotype was counted at least ten times. The chain couples TRBV29-1 to TRBJ2-1; D perhaps matches TRBD1 (6 bases). The CDR3 has 16 amino acids. V was trimmed by 7 bases and J by 7 bases, leaving 26 bases between them. From germline, CDR1 is SQVTM and CDR2 ANQGSEA. The CDR3 reads CSGSTGSALGGNEQFF. The CDR3 nucleotides read TGCAGCGGCTCGACAGGTTCAGCGCTGGGCGGAAATGAGCAGTTCTTC.

This clonotype was observed a handful of times. The chain combines TRBV7-2 with TRBJ1-1; the D is unclear. V lost 6 bases and J lost 3, with 8 bases in between. Germline V CDR1 and CDR2: SGHTA, FQGNSA. The CDR3 extends over 12 amino acids. The CDR3 DNA reads TGTGCCAGCAGTAGGGATTACACTGAAGCTTTCTTT. The encoded protein is CASSRDYTEAFF.

At least ten counts were recorded for this clonotype. The chain links TRBV25-1 to TRBJ2-7; 9 bases fit TRBD1. Germline V gives CDR1 MGHDK, CDR2 SYGVNS. Germline trimming cut 6 bases from V and 6 bases from J; bases unmatched to any gene: 12. This CDR3 contains 15 residues. CDR3 DNA sequence: TGTGCCAGCAGGGAAGGGACAGGGAGGAGTGGCGAGCAGTACTTC. This gives the protein CASREGTGRSGEQYF.

This clonotype appeared many times. V gene TRBV5-1 combines with J gene TRBJ2-6; 8 bases map to TRBD1. The V gene's germline CDR1 is SGHRS and CDR2 YFSETQ. The CDR3 contains 18 residues. Losses at the gene ends were 4 bases for V and 0 bases for J; bases not matched to a gene: 9. The CDR3, as DNA: TGCGCCAGCAGCCCCGGGACAGGCGTAACCTCTGGGGCCAACGTCCTGACTTTC. Translated, it gives CASSPGTGVTSGANVLTF.

Comment on this clonotype: Germline is not matched at one junction end, which may reflect a read error. The chain links TRBV7-3 to TRBJ2-2; the D call may be TRBD1 or TRBD2 (6 bases each). This CDR3 spans 17 amino acids. From germline, CDR1 is SGHTA and CDR2 FQGTGA. CDR3 in DNA: TGTGCCAGCAGCTCGAAGGGAGGACAGATCAACACCGGGGAGCCGTTTTTT. It codes for CASSSKGGQINTGEPFF.

This clonotype was recorded many times. This chain links TRBV7-2 with TRBJ2-3, with 7 bases identical to TRBD1. J lost 1 base, V lost 6 bases, and 7 bases had no gene match. The CDR3 length is 15 residues. Germline V gene data show CDR1 as SGHTA and CDR2 as FQGNSA. CDR3 protein: CASSPTGAGTDTQYF. As DNA, the CDR3 is TGTGCCAGCAGTCCAACAGGGGCGGGCACAGATACGCAGTATTTT.

Of note for this clonotype: This may come from a read error, since a much larger clone is one base off. The chain has TRBV6-1 and TRBJ2-1; possible D gene TRBD2, 7 bases. The CDR3 loop spans 16 amino acids. The germline gives CDR1 MNHNS, CDR2 SASEGT. Trimming took 0 bases from V and 1 from J, leaving 10 bases between them. The CDR3 region has the DNA TGTGCCAGCAGTGAAGCGGGGGGGCCTTCCTACAATGAGCAGTTCTTC. This translates into CASSEAGGPSYNEQFF.

This sequence joins TRBV5-1 and TRBJ2-7; D is uncertain. Germline loops: CDR1 SGHRS, CDR2 YFSETQ. V gave up 0 bases and J gave up 8 bases, with 12 bases separating them. The CDR3 covers 13 residues. The CDR3 loop reads CASSLADRSQQYF. The CDR3 nucleotides are TGCGCCAGCAGCTTGGCTGACCGCTCGCAGCAGTACTTC.

V is TRBV2 and J is TRBJ2-3, with unresolved D. V was clipped by 2 bases and J by 10 bases, with 7 bases between them. CDR3 length equals 11 residues. Per germline, CDR1 SNHLY and CDR2 FYNNEI. The CDR3: CASSEIGSQYF. CDR3 bases: TGTGCCAGCAGTGAAATAGGTTCGCAGTATTTT.

This clonotype appeared a few times. The junction does not match germline at one end; this may be a read error. The chain combines TRBV18 with TRBJ1-5, with D uncertain. The CDR3 is 13 amino acids. From germline, CDR1 is KGHSH and CDR2 LQKENI. The DNA for the CDR3 is TGTGCCAGTTCACCTGCAGCGAATCAGCCCCAGCATTTT. The encoded protein is CASSPAANQPQHF.

This clonotype was recorded many times. The V call is TRBV7-2, the J call TRBJ2-3; D possibly corresponds to TRBD2 (5 bases). The CDR3 consists of 15 residues. V was clipped by 5 bases and J by 2 bases, with 14 bases between them. Looked up from germline, CDR1 is SGHTA and CDR2 is FQGNSA. CDR3 sequence: CASSPRTSFTDTQYF. CDR3 nucleotides: TGTGCCAGCAGCCCGAGGACTTCGTTCACAGATACGCAGTATTTT.

At least ten counts were recorded for this clonotype. The rearrangement joins TRBV5-1 to TRBJ2-6, with D perhaps given as TRBD1 or TRBD2 (5 bases each). V dropped 7 bases and J dropped 0 bases, with 14 bases sitting between them. There are 16 residues in the CDR3. From germline, CDR1 is SGHRS and CDR2 YFSETQ. The CDR3 DNA follows: TGCGCCAGCGAAAGGGACGTGAGCTCTGGGGCCAACGTCCTGACTTTC. Protein sequence: CASERDVSSGANVLTF.

This clonotype was observed many times. The rearrangement joins TRBV5-1 to TRBJ2-7; TRBD2 might be the D (7 bases). Germline CDR1 and CDR2: SGHRS and YFSETQ. The CDR3 runs to 14 residues. V was cut by 4 bases and J by 0 bases, with 11 bases left in between. The CDR3 DNA is TGCGCCAGCAGCCCGCGGGGGCCCTCCTACGAGCAGTACTTC. Encoded protein: CASSPRGPSYEQYF.